A selection of T cell receptor beta chains follows, all from one sample in a study of T cells in Graves' hyperthyroidism and ophthalmopathy. TCRdb recomputed calls from the multiplex PCR reads with MiXCR, one row per CDR3 protein. Seen here are 600,000 or so distinct CDR3 sequences, 12% to 15% observed once, and the top ten hold roughly 7.1%. Sequencing was carried out using blood. The receptors derive from a young woman with Graves' ophthalmopathy. The CDR3 runs from the conserved cysteine through the conserved F or W. A D gene is named only where the DNA matches it firmly. Some rows mark clone size as missing; the rest say once, few, many or name a class of expanded clone.

>TRBJ2-3|NA|TRBV5-4|NA
TGTGCCAGCAGCTTGTTGGCGTCCTCCCCTGGGGGTACGCAGTATTTT
CASSLLASSPGGTQYF
>TRBJ2-1|many|TRBV6-1|TRBD2
TGTGCCAGCAGTGAACAAAAAATAGCGGGAGACCCGATCTACAATGAGCAGTTCTTC
CASSEQKIAGDPIYNEQFF
>TRBJ2-3|few|TRBV30|TRBD2
TGTGCCTGGAGAGGACGGGAGGACTTCACAGATACGCAGTATTTT
CAWRGREDFTDTQYF
>TRBJ2-1|many|TRBV10-3|TRBD2
TGTGCCATCAGTGAGTCGGGGACTAGCGGCAATGAGCAGTTCTTC
CAISESGTSGNEQFF
>TRBJ1-1|NA|TRBV19|NA
TGTGCCAGTAGTATCTCGTGGGAGCCGGGGGCTCACACTGAAGCTTTCTTT
CASSISWEPGAHTEAFF
>TRBJ2-1|many|TRBV12-3/TRBV12-4|NA
TGTGCCAGCAGTTTGCGGCCGGTCCAGGGACAGTTCTTC
CASSLRPVQGQFF
>TRBJ1-1|many|TRBV7-9|TRBD1
TGTGCCAGCAGCCCTCAGACAGGGGTCAGGACTGAAGCTTTCTTT
CASSPQTGVRTEAFF
>TRBJ2-5|few|TRBV30|NA
TGTGCCTGGAGTAGGACCGACGTAGGGGAGACCCAGTACTTC
CAWSRTDVGETQYF
>TRBJ2-7|many|TRBV7-9|NA
TGTGCCAGCAGCTTAGAACGGAATAGCTCCTACGAGCAGTACTTC
CASSLERNSSYEQYF
>TRBJ1-6|NA|TRBV30|TRBD1
TGTGCCTGGTTCCCGGGACAGGGGATGCCCCTCCACTTT
CAWFPGQGMPLHF
>TRBJ1-1|many|TRBV6-1|NA
TGTGCCAGCAGTGTCGGGCGGCTTGAAGCTTTCTTT
CASSVGRLEAFF
>TRBJ1-2|NA|TRBV29-1|TRBD1
TGCAGCGGGGACAGTAACTATGGCTACACCTTC
CSGDSNYGYTF
>TRBJ2-1|NA|TRBV7-9|TRBD2
TGTGCCAGCAGTTCCTTAGCGGGAGATGAGCAGTTCTTC
CASSSLAGDEQFF
>TRBJ2-7|few|TRBV12-3/TRBV12-4|TRBD1
TGTGCCAGCAGTTTAGTTCCCGGGACAGGGCATAGGGAGCAGTACTTC
CASSLVPGTGHREQYF
>TRBJ2-1|few|TRBV29-1|NA
TGCAGCGTTGATTTATACAATGAGCAGTTCTTC
CSVDLYNEQFF
>TRBJ2-7|many|TRBV30|TRBD2
TGTGCCTGGAGTGCCGGGGGGTACGAGCAGTACTTC
CAWSAGGYEQYF
>TRBJ2-1|many|TRBV30|TRBD2
TGTGCCTGGAGTGTACTAGCGGGAGGTCAGTCCTACAATGAGCAGTTCTTC
CAWSVLAGGQSYNEQFF
>TRBJ1-2|NA|TRBV19|NA
TGTGCCAGTAGTTTCCGGACAGCTTATGGCTACACCTTC
CASSFRTAYGYTF
>TRBJ2-7|NA|TRBV2|TRBD2
TGTGCCAGCACGGGACTAGCGGGAGCCAACGAGCAGTACTTC
CASTGLAGANEQYF
>TRBJ1-2|few|TRBV27|NA
TGTGCCAGCAGTTTATCGGCGGGCCGGGACGGCTACACCTTC
CASSLSAGRDGYTF
>TRBJ1-6|NA|TRBV19|TRBD1
TGTGCCAGTAGACCACAGGGGAGAGATAATTCACCCCTCCACTTT
CASRPQGRDNSPLHF
>TRBJ1-2|NA|TRBV2|NA
TGTGCCAGCAGGGGCCTTGTGGTGCCAGGCTACACCTTC
CASRGLVVPGYTF
>TRBJ2-3|many|TRBV7-2|TRBD2
TGTGCCAGCAGCTTGCTAGCGGGGACGACAGATACGCAGTATTTT
CASSLLAGTTDTQYF
>TRBJ2-1|many|TRBV10-3|TRBD1
TGTGCCATCAGTAAGACAGGGGCGGATGAGCAGTTCTTC
CAISKTGADEQFF
>TRBJ2-5|many|TRBV7-2|TRBD2
TGTGCCAGCAGCTTAGCCCCTCTAGCGGGAGTAGAGACCCAGTACTTC
CASSLAPLAGVETQYF
>TRBJ2-1|many|TRBV28|TRBD2
TGTGCCAGCAGCCCTATTAGCGGGGGATACAATGAGCAGTTCTTC
CASSPISGGYNEQFF
>TRBJ1-1|NA|TRBV4-1|NA
TGCGCCAGCAGCCAAGATTCGGCCACTGAAGCTTTCTTT
CASSQDSATEAFF
>TRBJ2-7|many|TRBV6-5|NA
TGTGCCAGCAGTTACAGAAGCACGTCCTACGAGCAGTACTTC
CASSYRSTSYEQYF
>TRBJ1-1|many|TRBV9|NA
TGTGCCAGCAGCCCTCTCGGAAGGAACACTGAAGCTTTCTTT
CASSPLGRNTEAFF
>TRBJ1-2|many|TRBV30|TRBD1
TGTGCCTGGAGTTCCCCTTCCGACAGGGGAAGTTATGGCTACACCTTC
CAWSSPSDRGSYGYTF
>TRBJ2-3|NA|TRBV20-1|TRBD2
TGCAGTGCCCGGCTAGCGGGAGGTCAAGATACGCAGTATTTT
CSARLAGGQDTQYF
>TRBJ2-1|NA|TRBV30|TRBD2
TGTGCCTGGAGTGTATCGGGACTAGCGGGAGCGGGAGGGTACAATGAGCAGTTCTTC
CAWSVSGLAGAGGYNEQFF
>TRBJ2-1|NA|TRBV13|TRBD2
TGTGCCAGCAGTATTTGGACTAGCGCCCACAATGAGCAGTTCTTC
CASSIWTSAHNEQFF
>TRBJ2-5|NA|TRBV20-1|NA
TGCAGTGCCCAGAGGATGGGTTTAGAGACCCAGTACTTC
CSAQRMGLETQYF
>TRBJ2-3|few|TRBV29-1|NA
TGCAGCGTTGAAGAGGTCGGGGATACGCAGTATTTT
CSVEEVGDTQYF
>TRBJ1-5|few|TRBV4-1|TRBD1
TGCGCCAGCAGCCAATCTTCGATCCGGGACAGGGTGATTAGCAATCAGCCCCAGCATTTT
CASSQSSIRDRVISNQPQHF
>TRBJ2-2|many|TRBV7-8|TRBD1
TGTGCCAGCAGCTTACGAGACCAAAGGGACAGAACCGGGGAGCTGTTTTTT
CASSLRDQRDRTGELFF
>TRBJ2-2|many|TRBV7-2|TRBD2
TGTGCCAGCAGCACCCGGACTAGCGGGTTGTTCACCGGGGAGCTGTTTTTT
CASSTRTSGLFTGELFF
>TRBJ2-1|many|TRBV11-1|NA
TGTGCCAGCAGCTTTACTATTGAGCAGTTCTTC
CASSFTIEQFF
>TRBJ2-1|NA|TRBV27|NA
TGTGCCAGCAGTTGGGGTCTCGGGTACAATGAGCAGTTCTTC
CASSWGLGYNEQFF
>TRBJ1-1|many|TRBV7-9|NA
TGTGCCAGCAGCTTACACCGGGGACTGATGAACACTGAAGCTTTCTTT
CASSLHRGLMNTEAFF
>TRBJ2-7|many|TRBV2|NA
TGTGCCAGCATCTTGCGGGATGGGGCTCCCTACGAGCAGTACTTC
CASILRDGAPYEQYF
>TRBJ2-1|many|TRBV30|NA
TGTGCCTGGAGGGGTGACTCCAACAATGAGCAGTTCTTC
CAWRGDSNNEQFF
>TRBJ2-7|many|TRBV27|NA
TGTGCCAGCAGTTTAGTTGGGGTGCCCACCTACGAGCAGTACTTC
CASSLVGVPTYEQYF
>TRBJ1-1|many|TRBV18|NA
TGTGCCAGCTCCGGGGGTAGGAACACTGAAGCTTTCTTT
CASSGGRNTEAFF